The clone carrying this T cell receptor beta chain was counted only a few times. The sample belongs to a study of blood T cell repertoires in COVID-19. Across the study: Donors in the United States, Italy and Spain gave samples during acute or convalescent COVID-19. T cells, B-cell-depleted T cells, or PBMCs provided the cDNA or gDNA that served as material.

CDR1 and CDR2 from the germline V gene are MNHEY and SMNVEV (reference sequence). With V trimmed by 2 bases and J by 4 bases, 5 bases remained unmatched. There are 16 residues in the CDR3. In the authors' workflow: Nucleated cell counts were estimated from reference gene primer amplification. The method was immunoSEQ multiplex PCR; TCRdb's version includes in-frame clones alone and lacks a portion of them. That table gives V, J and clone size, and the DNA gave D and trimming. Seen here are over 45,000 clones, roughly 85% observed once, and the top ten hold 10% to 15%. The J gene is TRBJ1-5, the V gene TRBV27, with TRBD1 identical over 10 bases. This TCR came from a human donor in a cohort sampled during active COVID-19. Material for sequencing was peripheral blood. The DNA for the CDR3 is TGTGCCAGCAGTTTAAGACAGGGGGCCGGTAATCAGCCCCAGCATTTT. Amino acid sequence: CASSLRQGAGNQPQHF.